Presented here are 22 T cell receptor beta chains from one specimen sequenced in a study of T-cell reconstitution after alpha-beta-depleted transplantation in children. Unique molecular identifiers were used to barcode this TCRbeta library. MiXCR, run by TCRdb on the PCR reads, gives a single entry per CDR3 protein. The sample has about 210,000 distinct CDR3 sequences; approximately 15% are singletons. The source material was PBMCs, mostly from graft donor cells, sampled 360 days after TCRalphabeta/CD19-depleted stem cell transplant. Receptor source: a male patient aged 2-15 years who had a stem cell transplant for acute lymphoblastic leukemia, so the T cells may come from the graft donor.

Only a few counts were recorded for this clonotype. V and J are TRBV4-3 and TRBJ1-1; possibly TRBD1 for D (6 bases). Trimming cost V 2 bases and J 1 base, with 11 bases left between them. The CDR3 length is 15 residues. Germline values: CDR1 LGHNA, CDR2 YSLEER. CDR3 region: CASSQYWGANTEAFF. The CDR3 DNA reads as TGCGCCAGCAGCCAATATTGGGGGGCGAACACTGAAGCTTTCTTT.

As DNA, the CDR3 is TGTGCCAGCAGGTCCGGGACAGGGCCATTCTCTGGGGCCAACGTCCTGACTTTC. Translation gives CASRSGTGPFSGANVLTF. V usage is TRBV28 and J usage is TRBJ2-6; 9 bases align to TRBD1. Germline V gene lookup returns CDR1 MDHEN and CDR2 SYDVKM. CDR3 length: 18 amino acids. V lost 6 bases to trimming and J lost 0 bases; unmatched junction nucleotides: 9.

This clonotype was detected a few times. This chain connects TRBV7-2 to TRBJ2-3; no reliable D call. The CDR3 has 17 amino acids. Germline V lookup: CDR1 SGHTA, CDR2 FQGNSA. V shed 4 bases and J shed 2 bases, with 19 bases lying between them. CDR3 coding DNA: TGTGCCAGCAGCTCGTTAACGGTTAGCCCTCTCACAGATACGCAGTATTTT. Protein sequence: CASSSLTVSPLTDTQYF. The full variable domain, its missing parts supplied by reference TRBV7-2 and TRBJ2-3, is GAGVSQSPSNKVTEKGKDVELRCDPISGHTALYWYRQSLGQGLEFLIYFQGNSAPDKSGLPSDRFSAERTGGSVSTLTIQRTQQEDSAVYLCASSSLTVSPLTDTQYFGPGTRLTVL.

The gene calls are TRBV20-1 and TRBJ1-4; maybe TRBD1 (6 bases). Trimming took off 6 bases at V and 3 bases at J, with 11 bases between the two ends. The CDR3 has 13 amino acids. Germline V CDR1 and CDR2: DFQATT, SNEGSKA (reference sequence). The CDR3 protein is CSAPQGPNEKLFF. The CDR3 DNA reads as TGCAGTGCCCCGCAGGGGCCTAATGAAAAACTGTTTTTT.

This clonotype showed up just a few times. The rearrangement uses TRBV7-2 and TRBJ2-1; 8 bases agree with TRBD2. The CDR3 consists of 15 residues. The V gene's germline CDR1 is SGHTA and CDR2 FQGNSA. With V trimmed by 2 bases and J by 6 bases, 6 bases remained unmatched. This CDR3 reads CASSLRGLVSNEQFF. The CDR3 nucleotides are TGTGCCAGCAGCTTAAGGGGACTAGTTAGCAATGAGCAGTTCTTC.

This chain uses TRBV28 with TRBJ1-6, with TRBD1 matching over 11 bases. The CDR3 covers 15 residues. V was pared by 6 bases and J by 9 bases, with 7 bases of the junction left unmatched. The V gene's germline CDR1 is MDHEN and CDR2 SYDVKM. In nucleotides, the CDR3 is TGTGCCAGCAGAAGGGACAGGGGGTTAGGTTCACCCCTCCACTTT. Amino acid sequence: CASRRDRGLGSPLHF. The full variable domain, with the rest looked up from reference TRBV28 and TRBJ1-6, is DVKVTQSSRYLVKRTGEKVFLECVQDMDHENMFWYRQDPGLGLRLIYFSYDVKMKEKGDIPEGYSVSREKKERFSLILESASTNQTSMYLCASRRDRGLGSPLHFGNGTRLTVT.

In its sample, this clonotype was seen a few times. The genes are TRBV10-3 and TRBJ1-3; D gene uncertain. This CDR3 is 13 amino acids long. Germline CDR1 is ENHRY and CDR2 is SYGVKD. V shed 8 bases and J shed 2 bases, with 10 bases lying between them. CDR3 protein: CAIFEPTGNTIYF. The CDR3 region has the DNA TGTGCCATCTTCGAGCCCACTGGAAACACCATATATTTT.

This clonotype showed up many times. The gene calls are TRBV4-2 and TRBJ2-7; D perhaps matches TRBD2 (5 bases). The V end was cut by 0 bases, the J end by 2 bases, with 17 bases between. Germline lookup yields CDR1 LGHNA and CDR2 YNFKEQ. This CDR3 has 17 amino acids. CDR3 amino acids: CASSQDFWAGQAYEQYF. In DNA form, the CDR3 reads TGTGCCAGCAGCCAAGACTTCTGGGCGGGCCAAGCCTACGAGCAGTACTTC.

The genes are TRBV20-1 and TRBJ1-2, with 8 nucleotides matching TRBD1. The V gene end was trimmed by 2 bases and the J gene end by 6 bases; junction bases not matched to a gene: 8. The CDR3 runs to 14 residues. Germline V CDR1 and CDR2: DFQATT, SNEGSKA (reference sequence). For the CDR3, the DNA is TGCAGTGCTAGACCTAAAGGACAGGGCCATGGCTACACCTTC. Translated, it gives CSARPKGQGHGYTF.

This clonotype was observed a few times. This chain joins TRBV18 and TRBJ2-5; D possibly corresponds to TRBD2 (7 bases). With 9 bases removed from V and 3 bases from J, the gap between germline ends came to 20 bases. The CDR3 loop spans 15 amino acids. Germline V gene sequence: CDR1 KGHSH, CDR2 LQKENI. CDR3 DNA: TGTGCCAGTGCTGACGGGGGGCAAAAAGAAGAGACCCAGTACTTC. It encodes CASADGGQKEETQYF.

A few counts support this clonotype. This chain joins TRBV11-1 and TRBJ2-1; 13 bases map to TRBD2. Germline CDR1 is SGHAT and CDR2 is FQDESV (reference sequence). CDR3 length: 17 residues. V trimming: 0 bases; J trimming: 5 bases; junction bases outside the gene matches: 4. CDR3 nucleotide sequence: TGTGCCAGCAGCTTAGCTTCCGGGACTAGCGGGAACAATGAGCAGTTCTTC. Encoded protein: CASSLASGTSGNNEQFF.

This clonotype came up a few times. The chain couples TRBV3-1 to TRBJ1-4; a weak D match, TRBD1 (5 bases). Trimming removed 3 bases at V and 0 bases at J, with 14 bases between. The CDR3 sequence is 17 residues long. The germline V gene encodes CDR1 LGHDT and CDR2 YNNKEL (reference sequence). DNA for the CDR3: TGTGCCAGCAGCCAGGATGAGGACACTGCAACTAATGAAAAACTGTTTTTT. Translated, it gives CASSQDEDTATNEKLFF.

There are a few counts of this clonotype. The CDR3 loop reads CASSPEIGGFNEQFF. CDR3 nucleotide sequence: TGCGCCAGCAGCCCGGAAATAGGGGGATTTAATGAGCAGTTCTTC. The gene calls are TRBV5-1 and TRBJ2-1; tentative D call: TRBD1 (6 bases). CDR1 is SGHRS, CDR2 YFSETQ, per germline. This CDR3 comprises 15 residues. Trimming left V 4 bases short and J 7 bases short, with 18 bases between.

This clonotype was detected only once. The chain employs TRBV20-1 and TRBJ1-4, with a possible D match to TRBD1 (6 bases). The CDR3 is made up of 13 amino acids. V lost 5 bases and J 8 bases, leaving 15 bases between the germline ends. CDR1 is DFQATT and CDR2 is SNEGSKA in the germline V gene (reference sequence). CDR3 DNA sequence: TGCAGTGCTCCCGGGACATTCGAAGAAAAACTGTTTTTT. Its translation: CSAPGTFEEKLFF.

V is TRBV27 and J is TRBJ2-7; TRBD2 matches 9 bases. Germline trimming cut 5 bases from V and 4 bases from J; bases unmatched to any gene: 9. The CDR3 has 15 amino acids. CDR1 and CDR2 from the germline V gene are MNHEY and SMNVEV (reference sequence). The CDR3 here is CASSAVGTSLYEQYF. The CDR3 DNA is TGTGCCAGCAGTGCCGTGGGGACTAGCCTATACGAGCAGTACTTC.

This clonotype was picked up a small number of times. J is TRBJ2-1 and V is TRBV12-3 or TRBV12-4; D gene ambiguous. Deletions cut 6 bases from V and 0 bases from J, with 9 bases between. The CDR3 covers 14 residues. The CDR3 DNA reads TGTGCCAGCAGGGGCGGCAGCTCCTACAATGAGCAGTTCTTC. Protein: CASRGGSSYNEQFF.

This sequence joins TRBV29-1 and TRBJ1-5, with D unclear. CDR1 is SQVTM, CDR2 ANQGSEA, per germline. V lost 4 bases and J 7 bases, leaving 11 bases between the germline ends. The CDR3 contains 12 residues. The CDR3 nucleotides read TGCAGCGTTGGTGGCAGCGACCAGCCCCAGCATTTT. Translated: CSVGGSDQPQHF.

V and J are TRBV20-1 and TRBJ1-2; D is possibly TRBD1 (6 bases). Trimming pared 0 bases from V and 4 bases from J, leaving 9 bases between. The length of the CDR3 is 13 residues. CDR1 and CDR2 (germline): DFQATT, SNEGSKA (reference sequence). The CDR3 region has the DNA TGCAGTGCTAGAGATGGGGGCAGCTATGGCTACACCTTC. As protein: CSARDGGSYGYTF.

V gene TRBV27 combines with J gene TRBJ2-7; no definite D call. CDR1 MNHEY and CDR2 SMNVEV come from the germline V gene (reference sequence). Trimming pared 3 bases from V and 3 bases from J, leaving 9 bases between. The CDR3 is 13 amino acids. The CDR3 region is CASSFRPNYEQYF. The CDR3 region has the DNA TGTGCCAGCAGTTTCCGTCCTAACTACGAGCAGTACTTC.

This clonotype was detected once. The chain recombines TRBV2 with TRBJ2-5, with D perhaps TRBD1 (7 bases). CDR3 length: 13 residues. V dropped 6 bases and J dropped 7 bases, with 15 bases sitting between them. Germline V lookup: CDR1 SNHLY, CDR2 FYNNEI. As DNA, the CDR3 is TGTGCCAGCAGCCGGGGGACAGTAGTGACCCAGTACTTC. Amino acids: CASSRGTVVTQYF.

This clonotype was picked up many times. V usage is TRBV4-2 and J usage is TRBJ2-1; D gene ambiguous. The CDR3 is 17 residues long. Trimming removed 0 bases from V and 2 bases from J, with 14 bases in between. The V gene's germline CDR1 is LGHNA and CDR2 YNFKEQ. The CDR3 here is CASSQEIRSTAYNEQFF. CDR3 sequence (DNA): TGTGCCAGCAGCCAAGAGATTCGAAGCACAGCCTACAATGAGCAGTTCTTC.

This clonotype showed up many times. CDR3 sequence: CASRAGGRTNEQFF. CDR3 in DNA: TGTGCCAGCAGGGCCGGGGGTCGGACCAATGAGCAGTTCTTC. The chain has TRBV12-3 or TRBV12-4 and TRBJ2-1, with a tentative D call TRBD2 (6 bases). The V end lost 6 bases, the J end lost 6 bases, and 15 bases lay between the germline ends. The CDR3 is 14 residues long.